A single sample gave rise to the 8 T cell receptor beta chains below, sequenced in a study of CD8+ T cells in alopecia areata (dated by TCRdb to 2016 to 2019). The library was made by the immunoSEQ multiplex PCR assay. For TCR sequencing, RNA was extracted from every sample and reverse transcribed into cDNA to serve as template. TCRdb obtained this table from immuneACCESS and retained in-frame rearrangements with V and J assigned. These tables miss some clones; where compared with another copy, unresolved V genes account for less than half of the shortfall, and the remainder is unexplained. Present in this sample are 200,000 to 250,000 clones, approximately 61% of which were seen just once. The ten largest clones add up to 0.4% to 0.55% of the sample. In the paper's terms, the time point label means: baseline before oral tofacitinib. The sequences come from CD4+ T cells sorted from blood, collected at week 0. The receptor set was obtained from a human donor with alopecia areata.

Details on this clone: The same CDR3 is also encoded by other DNA sequences in this sample. The chain carries TRBV30 and TRBJ1-1, with 9 bases matching TRBD1. Looked up from germline, CDR1 is GTSNPN and CDR2 is SVGIG (reference sequence). V was pared by 2 bases and J by 4 bases, with 2 bases of the junction left unmatched. This CDR3 contains 13 residues. DNA for the CDR3: TGTGCCTGGAGTAGACAGGGGGGCACTGAAGCTTTCTTT. It encodes CAWSRQGGTEAFF.

The V call is TRBV2, the J call TRBJ2-5; D remains unclear. The germline V gene encodes CDR1 SNHLY and CDR2 FYNNEI. The CDR3 is 15 residues long. V lost 5 bases to trimming and J lost 2 bases, with 15 bases between them. CDR3 DNA: TGTGCCAGCAGTTTTAACGGGCAGAAACAAGAGACCCAGTACTTC. This encodes CASSFNGQKQETQYF.

The genes are TRBV29-1 and TRBJ1-1; D is uncertain. This CDR3 contains 11 residues. Germline V gene lookup returns CDR1 SQVTM and CDR2 ANQGSEA. Trimming took off 3 bases at V and 4 bases at J, with 6 bases between the two ends. The CDR3 sequence is CSVDRVTEAFF. The CDR3 DNA follows: TGCAGCGTTGACCGTGTCACTGAAGCTTTCTTT.

This clone was seen a few times. The chain couples TRBV29-1 to TRBJ2-7; 10 nucleotides match TRBD1. This CDR3 is built from 15 residues. V shed 6 bases, J shed 5 bases, and the junction held 13 bases outside the gene matches. Germline CDR1 and CDR2: SQVTM and ANQGSEA. CDR3 residues: CSVVTGTGVIHEQYF. CDR3 coding DNA: TGCAGCGTCGTAACCGGGACAGGGGTGATCCACGAGCAGTACTTC.

This sequence joins TRBV6-5 and TRBJ2-7; 7 bases match TRBD1. Germline V gene data show CDR1 as MNHEY and CDR2 as SVGAGI. V trimming: 5 bases; J trimming: 2 bases; junction bases outside the gene matches: 3. The CDR3 is 13 amino acids. The chain's CDR3 is CASSRDRAYEQYF. The CDR3 bases are TGTGCCAGCAGTAGGGACAGAGCCTACGAGCAGTACTTC.

The chain carries TRBV9 and TRBJ1-3; D might be TRBD1 (6 bases). The CDR3 is 17 residues long. Trimming stripped 3 bases from V and 0 bases from J, with 16 bases between. Germline CDR1 is SGDLS and CDR2 is YYNGEE. CDR3 protein: CASSEGVSARSGNTIYF. In DNA, the CDR3 is TGTGCCAGCAGCGAGGGGGTCTCGGCTCGCTCTGGAAACACCATATATTTT.

Only a few counts were recorded for this clone. The chain carries TRBV19 and TRBJ2-3, with D hard to call. This CDR3 region has 15 residues. The V end was cut by 6 bases, the J end by 0 bases, with 13 bases between. Germline CDR1 LNHDA, CDR2 SQIVND (reference sequence). This CDR3 reads CASSYQVSSTDTQYF. As DNA, the CDR3 is TGTGCCAGTAGCTACCAAGTCTCTAGCACAGATACGCAGTATTTT.

The chain joins TRBV18 to TRBJ1-1, with a possible D match to TRBD1 (5 bases). V was pared by 3 bases and J by 6 bases, with 17 bases between. Germline V CDR1 and CDR2: KGHSH, LQKENI. This CDR3 comprises 15 residues. CDR3 region: CASSPPAGGWAEAFF. The DNA of the CDR3 is TGTGCCAGCTCACCTCCCGCGGGGGGGTGGGCTGAAGCTTTCTTT.